This T cell receptor beta chain is from a study of blood T cell repertoires in COVID-19. As originally analysed: Amplification from reference gene primers served as the basis for estimated nucleated cell counts. Repertoires were generated with immunoSEQ multiplex PCR, while TCRdb's copy carries only in-frame clones and drops some. V, J and clone size were drawn from that table, and D and trimming were deduced from the DNA. This table holds fewer than 100,000 clones, 75% to 85% found once. This CDR3 comprises 15 residues. Germline-derived CDR1 and CDR2 are SEHNR and FQNEAQ (reference sequence). The V segment lost 5 bases and the J segment 3 bases; nucleotides outside the gene matches: 3. Remarks on this clone: The sample holds other DNA sequences that translate to the same CDR3.

The material sequenced was peripheral blood. The sequence came from a man in his 70s with acute or convalescent COVID-19. The J gene is TRBJ2-3, the V gene TRBV7-9, with 12 positions matching TRBD2. CDR3 protein: CASSLLAGGTDTQYF. DNA for the CDR3: TGTGCCAGCAGCCTCCTAGCGGGAGGGACAGATACGCAGTATTTT.